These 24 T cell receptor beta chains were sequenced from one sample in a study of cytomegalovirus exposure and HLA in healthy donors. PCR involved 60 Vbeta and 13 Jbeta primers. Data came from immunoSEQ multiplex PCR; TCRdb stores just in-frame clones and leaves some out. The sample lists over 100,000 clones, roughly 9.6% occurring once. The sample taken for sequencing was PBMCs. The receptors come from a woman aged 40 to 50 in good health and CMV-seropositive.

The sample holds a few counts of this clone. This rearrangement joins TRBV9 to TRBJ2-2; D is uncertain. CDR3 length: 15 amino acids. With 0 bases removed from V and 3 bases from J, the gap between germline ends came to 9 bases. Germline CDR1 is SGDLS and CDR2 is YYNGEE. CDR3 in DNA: TGTGCCAGCAGCGTAGACTTCACCTACACCGGGGAGCTGTTTTTT. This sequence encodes CASSVDFTYTGELFF. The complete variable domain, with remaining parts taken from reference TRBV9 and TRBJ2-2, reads DSGVTQTPKHLITATGQRVTLRCSPRSGDLSVYWYQQSLDQGLQFLIQYYNGEERAKGNILERFSAQQFPDLHSELNLSSLELGDSALYFCASSVDFTYTGELFFGEGSRLTVL.

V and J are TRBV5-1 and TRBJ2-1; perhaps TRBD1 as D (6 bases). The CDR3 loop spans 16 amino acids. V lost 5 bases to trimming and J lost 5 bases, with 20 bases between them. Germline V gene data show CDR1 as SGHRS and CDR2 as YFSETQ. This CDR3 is CASRKLPPDRHNEQFF. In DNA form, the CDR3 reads TGCGCCAGCAGGAAACTACCTCCGGACAGACACAATGAGCAGTTCTTC. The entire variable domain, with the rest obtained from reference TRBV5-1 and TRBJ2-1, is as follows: KAGVTQTPRYLIKTRGQQVTLSCSPISGHRSVSWYQQTPGQGLQFLFEYFSETQRNKGNFPGRFSGRQFSNSRSEMNVSTLELGDSALYLCASRKLPPDRHNEQFFGPGTRLTVL.

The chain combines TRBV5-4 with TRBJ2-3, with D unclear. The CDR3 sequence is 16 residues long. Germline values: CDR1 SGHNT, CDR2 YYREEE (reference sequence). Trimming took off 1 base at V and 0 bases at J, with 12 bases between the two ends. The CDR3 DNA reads TGTGCCAGCAGCTTGAGAGGTGACTTTAGCACAGATACGCAGTATTTT. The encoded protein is CASSLRGDFSTDTQYF. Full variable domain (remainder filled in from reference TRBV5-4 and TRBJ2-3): ETGVTQSPTHLIKTRGQQVTLRCSSQSGHNTVSWYQQALGQGPQFIFQYYREEENGRGNFPPRFSGLQFPNYSSELNVNALELDDSALYLCASSLRGDFSTDTQYFGPGTRLTVL.

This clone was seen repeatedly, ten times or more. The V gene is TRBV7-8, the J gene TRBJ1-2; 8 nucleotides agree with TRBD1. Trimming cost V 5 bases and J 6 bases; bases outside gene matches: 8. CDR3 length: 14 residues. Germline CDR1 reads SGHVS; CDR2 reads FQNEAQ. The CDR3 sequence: CASSHRTGINGYTF. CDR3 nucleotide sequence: TGTGCCAGCAGCCACCGGACAGGGATCAATGGCTACACCTTC.

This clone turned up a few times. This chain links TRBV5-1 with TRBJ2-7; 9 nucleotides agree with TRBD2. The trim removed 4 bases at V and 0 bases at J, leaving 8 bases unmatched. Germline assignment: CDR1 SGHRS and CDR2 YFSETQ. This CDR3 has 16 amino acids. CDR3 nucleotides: TGCGCCAGCAGCCCGGAAGCGGGGGGCCTCTCCTACGAGCAGTACTTC. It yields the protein CASSPEAGGLSYEQYF.

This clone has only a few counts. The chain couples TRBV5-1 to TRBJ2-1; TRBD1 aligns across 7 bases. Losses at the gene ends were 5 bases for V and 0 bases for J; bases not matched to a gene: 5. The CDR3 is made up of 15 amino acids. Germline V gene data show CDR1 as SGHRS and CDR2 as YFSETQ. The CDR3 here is CASRADRVSYNEQFF. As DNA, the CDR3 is TGCGCCAGCAGGGCCGACAGGGTCTCCTACAATGAGCAGTTCTTC.

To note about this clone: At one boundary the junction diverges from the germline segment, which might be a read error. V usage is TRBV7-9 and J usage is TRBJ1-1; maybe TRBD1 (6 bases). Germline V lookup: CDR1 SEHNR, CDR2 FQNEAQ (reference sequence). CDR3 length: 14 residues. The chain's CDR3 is CASSTEGESTEALF. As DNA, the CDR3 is TGTGCCAGCAGCACAGAGGGGGAGTCCACTGAAGCTTTATTT.

CDR3 nucleotide sequence: TGCGCCAGCAGCTTGGGACAGGGGGTCCCTGAAGCTTTCTTT. Protein product: CASSLGQGVPEAFF. The V gene is TRBV5-1, the J gene TRBJ1-1; TRBD1 matches 9 bases. The V gene end was trimmed by 0 bases and the J gene end by 6 bases; junction bases not matched to a gene: 3. The CDR3 has 14 amino acids. Looked up from germline, CDR1 is SGHRS and CDR2 is YFSETQ.

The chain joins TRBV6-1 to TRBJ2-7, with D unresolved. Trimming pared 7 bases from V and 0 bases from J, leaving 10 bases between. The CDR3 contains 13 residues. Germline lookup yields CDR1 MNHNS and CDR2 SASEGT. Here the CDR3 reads CASNIDSSYEQYF. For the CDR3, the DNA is TGTGCCAGCAACATAGACTCCTCCTACGAGCAGTACTTC.

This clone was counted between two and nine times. The CDR3 is CASSEAQRWQFF. The CDR3 DNA reads TGTGCCAGCAGTGAAGCGCAGAGGTGGCAGTTCTTC. The rearrangement uses TRBV2 and TRBJ2-1, with D hard to call. Trimming removed 0 bases from V and 12 bases from J, with 9 bases in between. CDR1 is SNHLY, CDR2 FYNNEI, per germline. CDR3 length: 12 amino acids.

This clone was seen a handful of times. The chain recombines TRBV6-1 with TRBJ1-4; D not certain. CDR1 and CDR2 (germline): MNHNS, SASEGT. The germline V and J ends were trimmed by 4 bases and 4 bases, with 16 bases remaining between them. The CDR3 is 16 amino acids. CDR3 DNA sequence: TGTGCCAGCAGTGGGGCCGACACTTTGAGTAATGAAAAACTGTTTTTT. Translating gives CASSGADTLSNEKLFF.

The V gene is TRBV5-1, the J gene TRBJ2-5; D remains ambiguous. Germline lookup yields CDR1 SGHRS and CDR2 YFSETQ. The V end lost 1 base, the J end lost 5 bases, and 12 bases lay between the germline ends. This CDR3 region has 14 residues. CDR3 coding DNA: TGCGCCAGCAGCTTGCAGTCTCCCCAGGAGACCCAGTACTTC. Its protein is CASSLQSPQETQYF.

CDR3 nucleotides: TGTGCCAGCAGCTTAGAGCCTAGTCGGTCAGTTACGCAGTATTTT. It is translated as CASSLEPSRSVTQYF. This sequence joins TRBV13 and TRBJ2-3; D not resolved. The V gene lost 1 base and the J gene lost 8 bases, with 16 bases spanning the gap. CDR3 length equals 15 residues. The germline V gene encodes CDR1 PRHDT and CDR2 FYEKMQ (reference sequence).

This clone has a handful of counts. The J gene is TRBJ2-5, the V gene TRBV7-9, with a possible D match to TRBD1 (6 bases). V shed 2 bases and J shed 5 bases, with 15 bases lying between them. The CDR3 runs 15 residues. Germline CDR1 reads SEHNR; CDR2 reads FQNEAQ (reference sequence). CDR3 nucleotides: TGTGCCAGCAGCTTACCTGGGGGCGGCGGGGAGACCCAGTACTTC. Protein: CASSLPGGGGETQYF. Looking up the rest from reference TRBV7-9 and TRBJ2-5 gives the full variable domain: DTGVSQNPRHKITKRGQNVTFRCDPISEHNRLYWYRQTLGQGPEFLTYFQNEAQLEKSRLLSDRFSAERPKGSFSTLEIQRTEQGDSAMYLCASSLPGGGGETQYFGPGTRLLVL.

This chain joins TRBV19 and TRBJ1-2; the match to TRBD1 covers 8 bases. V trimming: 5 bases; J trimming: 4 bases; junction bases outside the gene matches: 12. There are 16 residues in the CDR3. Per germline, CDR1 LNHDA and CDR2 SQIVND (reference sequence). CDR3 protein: CASSETGAGGRYGYTF. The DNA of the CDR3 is TGTGCCAGTAGTGAGACGGGGGCAGGGGGCCGCTATGGCTACACCTTC.

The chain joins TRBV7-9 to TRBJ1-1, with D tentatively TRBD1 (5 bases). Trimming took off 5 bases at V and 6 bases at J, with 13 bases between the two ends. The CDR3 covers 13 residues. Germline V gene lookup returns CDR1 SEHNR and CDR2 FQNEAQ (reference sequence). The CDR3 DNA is TGTGCCAGCAGCCGGGACTTCGGGTCTGAAGCTTTCTTT. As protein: CASSRDFGSEAFF.

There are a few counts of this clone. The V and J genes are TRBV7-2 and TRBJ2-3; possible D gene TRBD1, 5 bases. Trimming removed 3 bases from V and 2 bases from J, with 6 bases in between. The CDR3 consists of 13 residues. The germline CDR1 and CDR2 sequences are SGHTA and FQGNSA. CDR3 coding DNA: TGTGCCAGCAGCTTGGGGCCCACAGATACGCAGTATTTT. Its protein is CASSLGPTDTQYF. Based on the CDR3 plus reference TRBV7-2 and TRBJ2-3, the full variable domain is GAGVSQSPSNKVTEKGKDVELRCDPISGHTALYWYRQSLGQGLEFLIYFQGNSAPDKSGLPSDRFSAERTGGSVSTLTIQRTQQEDSAVYLCASSLGPTDTQYFGPGTRLTVL.

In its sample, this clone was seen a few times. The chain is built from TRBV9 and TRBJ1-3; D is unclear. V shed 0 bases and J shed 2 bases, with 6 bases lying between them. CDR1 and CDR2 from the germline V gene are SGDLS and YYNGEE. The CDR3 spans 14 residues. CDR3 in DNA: TGTGCCAGCAGCGTAGATCCAGCTGGAAACACCATATATTTT. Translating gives CASSVDPAGNTIYF.

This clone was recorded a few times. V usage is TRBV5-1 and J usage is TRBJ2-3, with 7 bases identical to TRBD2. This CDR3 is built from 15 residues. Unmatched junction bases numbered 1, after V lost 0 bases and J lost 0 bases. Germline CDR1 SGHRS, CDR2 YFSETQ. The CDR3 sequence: CASSLVLASTDTQYF. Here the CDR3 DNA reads TGCGCCAGCAGCTTGGTACTAGCGAGCACAGATACGCAGTATTTT.

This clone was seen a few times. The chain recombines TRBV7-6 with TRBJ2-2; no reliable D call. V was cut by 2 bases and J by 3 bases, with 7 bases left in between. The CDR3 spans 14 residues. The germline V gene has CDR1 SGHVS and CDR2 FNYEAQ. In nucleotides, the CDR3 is TGTGCCAGCAGCTTAAGAGTCGACACCGGGGAGCTGTTTTTT. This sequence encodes CASSLRVDTGELFF.

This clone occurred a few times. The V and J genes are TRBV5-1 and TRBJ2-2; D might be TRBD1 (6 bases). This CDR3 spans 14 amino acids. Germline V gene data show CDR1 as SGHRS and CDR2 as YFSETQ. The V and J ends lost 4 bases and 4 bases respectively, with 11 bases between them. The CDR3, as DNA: TGCGCCAGCAGCCCACAGGGTACCACCGGGGAGCTGTTTTTT. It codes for CASSPQGTTGELFF.

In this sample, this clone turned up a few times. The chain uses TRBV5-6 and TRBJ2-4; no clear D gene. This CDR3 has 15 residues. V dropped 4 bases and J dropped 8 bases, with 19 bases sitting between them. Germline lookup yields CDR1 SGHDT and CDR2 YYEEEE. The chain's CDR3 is CASSTKHRGLDIQYF. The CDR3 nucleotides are TGTGCCAGCAGCACAAAACATCGCGGCCTAGACATTCAGTACTTC. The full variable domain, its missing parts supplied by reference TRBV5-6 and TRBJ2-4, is DAGVTQSPTHLIKTRGQQVTLRCSPKSGHDTVSWYQQALGQGPQFIFQYYEEEERQRGNFPDRFSGHQFPNYSSELNVNALLLGDSALYLCASSTKHRGLDIQYFGAGTRLSVL.

For the CDR3, the DNA is TGTGCCAGCAGTGTGGGGGGTGAGACTAACTATGGCTACACCTTC. Translation gives CASSVGGETNYGYTF. J is TRBJ1-2 and V is TRBV6-5; weak D call: TRBD1 (5 bases). Germline CDR1 reads MNHEY; CDR2 reads SVGAGI. This CDR3 comprises 15 residues. V gave up 5 bases and J gave up 0 bases, with 13 bases separating them.

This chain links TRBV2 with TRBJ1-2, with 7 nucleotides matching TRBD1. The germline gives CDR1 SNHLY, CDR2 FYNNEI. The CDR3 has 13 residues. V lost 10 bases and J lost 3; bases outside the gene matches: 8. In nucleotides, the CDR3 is TGTGCCACCCAGACAGGGTCGGACTATGGCTACACCTTC. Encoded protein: CATQTGSDYGYTF.